A selection of T cell receptor beta chains follows, all from one sample in a study of blood T cell repertoires in COVID-19. The repertoire was sequenced with immunoSEQ multiplex PCR; TCRdb's copy has only in-frame clones and lacks some. The sample carries 150,000 to 200,000 clones, about 85% recorded once. The source material was peripheral blood. The receptors here all came from a woman older than 75 with acute or convalescent COVID-19. Each CDR3 is given with its conserved first and last residue. D genes are given only for firm matches. Clone size is given for some rows only: seen once, a few or many times, or a class if the clone is expanded.

j_call v_call d_call clone_size cdr3_nt cdr3_aa
TRBJ2-5 TRBV5-1 TRBD2 - TGCGCCAGCAGCCCCAGAGTGGGACTAGCACCCAAGAGGGAGACCCAGTACTTC CASSPRVGLAPKRETQYF
TRBJ2-1 TRBV9 - - TGTGCCAGCAGCGTAGTGGTAAGCGGACGGGATGAGCAGTTCTTC CASSVVVSGRDEQFF
TRBJ2-1 TRBV5-1 TRBD1 - TGCGCCAGCAGCTTTTCCGGGACAGGTCAATTGGCTAATGAGCAGTTCTTC CASSFSGTGQLANEQFF
TRBJ1-2 TRBV5-6 TRBD1 - TGTGCCAGCACCCGACAGGGTTACTATGGCTACACCTTC CASTRQGYYGYTF
TRBJ1-5 TRBV10-3 TRBD1 few TGTGCCATCAGTGATGCAGGGGGCAGCAGCAATCAGCCCCAGCATTTT CAISDAGGSSNQPQHF
TRBJ2-7 TRBV2 - once TGTGCCAGCAGTGTCCGCTCCTACGAGCAGTACTTC CASSVRSYEQYF
TRBJ2-7 TRBV7-2 TRBD2 - TGTGCCAGCAGCCCCGTTCGCGGGGGGGCTGGAGAGCAGTACTTC CASSPVRGGAGEQYF
TRBJ2-1 TRBV3-1/TRBV3-2 - - TGTGCCAGCAGCCAGAGGCCAAGTGAGCAGTTCTTC CASSQRPSEQFF
TRBJ1-2 TRBV4-1 - - TGCGCCAGCAGCCTTGAGGTTAGACCCGTGTCTAACTATGGCTACACCTTC CASSLEVRPVSNYGYTF
TRBJ1-5 TRBV7-2 - - TGTGCCAGCAGCCCTTCAGGGCATAGCAATCAGCCCCAGCATTTT CASSPSGHSNQPQHF
TRBJ2-1 TRBV19 TRBD1 - TGTGCCAGTAGTAGGACAGGGGCTATCGATGAGCAGTTCTTC CASSRTGAIDEQFF
TRBJ1-1 TRBV5-1 TRBD1 - TGCGCCAGCAGCGAACCGGGACAGACTGAAGCTTTCTTT CASSEPGQTEAFF
TRBJ1-1 TRBV19 - - TGTGCCAGTAGTATTCACAACCGGAACACTGAAGCTTTCTTT CASSIHNRNTEAFF
TRBJ2-1 TRBV20-1 TRBD2 - TGCAGTGCTAGTGCCACTAGCGGGAATGAGCAGTTCTTC CSASATSGNEQFF
TRBJ1-5 TRBV15 - - TGTGCCACCAGCAGAGATCGGCAGGGAAGACAGCCCCAGCATTTT CATSRDRQGRQPQHF
TRBJ1-1 TRBV7-2 - - TGTGCCAGCAGCGCGACAGACATGAACACTGAAGCTTTCTTT CASSATDMNTEAFF
TRBJ1-4 TRBV5-1 TRBD1 - TGCGCCAGCAGCCCCAGGGACAGGGCTACGGAAAAACTGTTTTTT CASSPRDRATEKLFF